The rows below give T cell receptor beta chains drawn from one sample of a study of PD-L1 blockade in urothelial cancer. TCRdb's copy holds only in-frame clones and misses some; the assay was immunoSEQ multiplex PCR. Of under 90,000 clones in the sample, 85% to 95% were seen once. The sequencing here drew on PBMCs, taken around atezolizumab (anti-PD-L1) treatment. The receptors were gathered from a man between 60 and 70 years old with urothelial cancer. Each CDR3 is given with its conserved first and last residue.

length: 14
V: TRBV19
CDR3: CASSSTSGGHEQYF

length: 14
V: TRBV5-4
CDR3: CASRSQANTGELFF

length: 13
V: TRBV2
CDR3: CASEGQPNTEAFF

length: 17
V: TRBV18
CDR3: CASSPRTGDVMNTEAFF

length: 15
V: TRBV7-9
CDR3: CASSSGDRGTGEQYF

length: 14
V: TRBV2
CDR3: CASSLAGHGDTQYF

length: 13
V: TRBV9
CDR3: CASSPRTADTQYF

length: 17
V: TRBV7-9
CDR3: CASSLGTGGAYNEKLFF

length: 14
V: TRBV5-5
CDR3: CASSLDWGAETQYF

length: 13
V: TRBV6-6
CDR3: CASEETGDYGYTF

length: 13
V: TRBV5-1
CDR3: CASSRLGEGEAFF

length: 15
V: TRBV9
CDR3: CASSVAPGPQETQYF

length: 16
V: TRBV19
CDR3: CASSDLDRYSGNTIYF

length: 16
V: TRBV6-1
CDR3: CASSEGTGVGNSPLHF

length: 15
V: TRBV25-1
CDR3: CASSDRLAGGNEQYF

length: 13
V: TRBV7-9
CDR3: CASSLGGLDTQYF

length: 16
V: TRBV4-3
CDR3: CASSQISGGASDTQYF

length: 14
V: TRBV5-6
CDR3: CASSPGARPYEQYF

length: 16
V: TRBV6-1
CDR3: CASSGIGANRGSGYTF

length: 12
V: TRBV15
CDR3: CATSPRAGEQFF

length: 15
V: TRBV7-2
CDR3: CASSLTSGVYNEQFF

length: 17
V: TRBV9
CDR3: CASSVSARTSGVFELFF

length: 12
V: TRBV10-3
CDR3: CAIGRTAYEQYF

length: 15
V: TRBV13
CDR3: CASSTYDRGRSPLHF

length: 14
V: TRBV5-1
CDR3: CASSFRGSGETQYF

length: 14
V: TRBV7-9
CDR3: CASSLGLAGNEQFF

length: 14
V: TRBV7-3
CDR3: CASSLSSSADTQYF

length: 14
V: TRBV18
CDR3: CASSPSGTYNEQFF

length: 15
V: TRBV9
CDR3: CASSVGQGGGNTIYF

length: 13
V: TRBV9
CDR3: CASSVALDTEAFF

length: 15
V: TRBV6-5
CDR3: CASSFKGRANTEAFF

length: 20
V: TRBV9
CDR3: CASSAEPGTGGGSYNSPLHF

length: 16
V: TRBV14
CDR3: CASSQRGLAGANVLTF

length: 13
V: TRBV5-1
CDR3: CASSLTGTDTQYF

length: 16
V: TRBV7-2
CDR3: CASSPTGTGGYYGYTF

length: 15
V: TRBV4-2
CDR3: CASSHDPRDDTEAFF